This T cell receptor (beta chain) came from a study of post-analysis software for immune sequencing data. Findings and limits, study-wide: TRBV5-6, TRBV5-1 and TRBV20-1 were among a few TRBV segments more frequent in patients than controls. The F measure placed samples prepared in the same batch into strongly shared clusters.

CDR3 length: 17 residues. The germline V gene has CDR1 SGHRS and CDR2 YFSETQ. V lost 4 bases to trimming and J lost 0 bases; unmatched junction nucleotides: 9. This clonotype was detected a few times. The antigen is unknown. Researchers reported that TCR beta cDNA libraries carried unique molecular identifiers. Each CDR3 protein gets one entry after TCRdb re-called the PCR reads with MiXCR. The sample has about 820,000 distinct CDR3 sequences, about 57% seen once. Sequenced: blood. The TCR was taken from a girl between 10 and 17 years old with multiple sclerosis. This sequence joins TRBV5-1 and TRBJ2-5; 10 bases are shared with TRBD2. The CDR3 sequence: CASSLTLSGGNQETQYF. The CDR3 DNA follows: TGCGCCAGCAGCCTAACCCTTAGCGGGGGGAACCAAGAGACCCAGTACTTC.